This entry concerns a single TCR beta chain. Its antigen is unknown. This sample is drawn from a study of cytomegalovirus exposure and HLA in healthy donors. Germline CDR1 MDHEN, CDR2 SYDVKM. Trimming left V 11 bases short and J 0 bases short, with 19 bases between. The CDR3 sequence is 15 residues long. Sequencing used immunoSEQ multiplex PCR; TCRdb keeps in-frame clones, though not all of them. Among about 130,000 clones listed, approximately 92% were seen once. General study results and limits: Researchers catalogued some 160 TCR beta chains as cytomegalovirus-associated. Reportedly, diagnosis of cytomegalovirus status by the classifier showed high specificity and sensitivity. Rarity held for most TCR sequences, but there were some public TCRs that occurred in many donors. Subsequent analysis of the 110 or so validation repertoires found a tendency for first-cohort TCR clusters to co-occur.

Sample: PBMCs. This receptor was identified in a woman aged 18-30 years in good health and CMV-seronegative. The chain uses TRBV28 and TRBJ1-2, with a possible D match to TRBD1 (5 bases). The CDR3 reads CAATSGAAPNYGYTF. CDR3 coding DNA: TGTGCCGCTACCTCTGGGGCCGCCCCTAACTATGGCTACACCTTC.